A single sample is the source of the 31 T cell receptor beta chains below, sequenced in a study of T cells in Graves' hyperthyroidism and ophthalmopathy (dated by TCRdb to about 2019). Receptor amplification or capture employed multiplex PCR. These reads were obtained on an Illumina HiSeq 2000. TCR beta CDR3 regions were amplified from RNA transcripts. The first round of RT-PCR for the TCR CDR3 was performed with the HTBI primer set and the Qiagen OneStep RT-PCR kit. TCRdb reprocessing: public reads trimmed at Q25 with fastp, clones called with MiXCR, in-frame beta chains kept. Every distinct CDR3 protein forms one entry, paired with its most common genes and DNA. The sample table records hundreds of thousands of distinct CDR3 sequences; about two fifths of these occur just once. The top ten clones comprise 8% to 9% of the sample. Input material: blood. The receptors derive from a man aged 18 to 30 with Graves' hyperthyroidism.

The V call is TRBV15, the J call TRBJ1-4, with D possibly TRBD1 on 5 matching bases. The V end was cut by 0 bases, the J end by 12 bases, with 14 bases between. Germline assignment: CDR1 LNHNV and CDR2 YYDKDF (reference sequence). The length of the CDR3 is 14 residues. CDR3 sequence (DNA): TGTGCCACCAGCAGAGAGTTAGGGGTCAACCAACTGTTTTTT. Protein product: CATSRELGVNQLFF.

The chain couples TRBV2 to TRBJ2-5; TRBD2 matches 9 bases. Germline V CDR1 and CDR2: SNHLY, FYNNEI. V dropped 1 base and J dropped 3; count of bases not matched to a gene: 12. CDR3 size: 18 residues. CDR3 sequence (DNA): TGTGCCAGCAGTGAAGTGGCGGGGGGGCCGTTCGTTAAAGAGACCCAGTACTTC. This gives the protein CASSEVAGGPFVKETQYF. Based on the CDR3 plus reference TRBV2 and TRBJ2-5, the full variable domain is EPEVTQTPSHQVTQMGQEVILRCVPISNHLYFYWYRQILGQKVEFLVSFYNNEISEKSEIFDDQFSVERPDGSNFTLKIRSTKLEDSAMYFCASSEVAGGPFVKETQYFGPGTRLLVL.

This clonotype was observed at least ten times. This rearrangement joins TRBV16 to TRBJ1-2; D is uncertain. The CDR3 contains 11 residues. V was clipped by 5 bases and J by 7 bases, with 8 bases between them. In germline, CDR1 is KGHSY, CDR2 FQNENV. CDR3 sequence reads: CASSDHSGYTF. The CDR3 coding sequence is TGTGCCAGCAGCGACCACAGTGGCTACACCTTC. Full variable domain (missing parts from reference TRBV16 and TRBJ1-2): GEEVAQTPKHLVRGEGQKAKLYCAPIKGHSYVFWYQQVLKNEFKFLISFQNENVFDETGMPKERFSAKCLPNSPCSLEIQATKLEDSAVYFCASSDHSGYTFGSGTRLTVV.

This clonotype was recorded at least ten times. This chain connects TRBV24-1 to TRBJ1-1; a weak D match, TRBD1 (5 bases). The CDR3 is made up of 13 amino acids. Germline-derived CDR1 and CDR2 are KGHDR and SFDVKD. V lost 3 bases, J lost 11 bases, and 15 bases lay in between. Here the CDR3 DNA reads TGTGCCACCAGTGATCCTAGGACACAAGGGGCTTTCTTT. This sequence encodes CATSDPRTQGAFF.

The V gene is TRBV9, the J gene TRBJ1-1; TRBD1 is a possible D gene (6 bases). Germline CDR1 reads SGDLS; CDR2 reads YYNGEE. V dropped 0 bases and J dropped 3 bases, with 12 bases sitting between them. The length of the CDR3 is 15 residues. The DNA of the CDR3 is TGTGCCAGCAGCGTAGGGGGGGGCGCGGACACTGAAGCTTTCTTT. Translating gives CASSVGGGADTEAFF. Full variable domain (remainder filled in from reference TRBV9 and TRBJ1-1): DSGVTQTPKHLITATGQRVTLRCSPRSGDLSVYWYQQSLDQGLQFLIQYYNGEERAKGNILERFSAQQFPDLHSELNLSSLELGDSALYFCASSVGGGADTEAFFGQGTRLTVV.

This clonotype has at least ten counts. The rearrangement joins TRBV2 to TRBJ1-2; 9 bases match TRBD1. V was pared by 2 bases and J by 3 bases, with 4 bases of the junction left unmatched. The germline CDR1 and CDR2 sequences are SNHLY and FYNNEI. The CDR3 runs 15 residues. The CDR3 DNA sequence: TGTGCCAGCAGTGAAAAGGGACAGGGACACTATGGCTACACCTTC. Residues: CASSEKGQGHYGYTF.

This clonotype has a count of ten or more. This chain joins TRBV10-3 and TRBJ1-1; the D gene is possibly TRBD1 (5 bases). CDR1 ENHRY and CDR2 SYGVKD come from the germline V gene. V lost 10 bases and J lost 2, with 14 bases in between. The CDR3 contains 13 residues. The chain's CDR3 is CATAPGGNTEAFF. The CDR3, as DNA: TGTGCCACCGCCCCCGGGGGAAACACTGAAGCTTTCTTT.

V is TRBV2 and J is TRBJ2-7; D not resolved. The CDR3 is 14 amino acids. From germline, CDR1 is SNHLY and CDR2 FYNNEI. The ends were cut back, 3 bases at V and 0 bases at J, with 9 bases in the middle. This chain's CDR3 is CASSDQASSYEQYF. DNA of the CDR3: TGTGCCAGCAGTGACCAGGCAAGCTCCTACGAGCAGTACTTC.

Many counts were recorded for this clonotype. This chain uses TRBV10-2 with TRBJ1-5; no reliable D call. This CDR3 has 17 amino acids. The V end lost 0 bases, the J end lost 0 bases, and 12 bases lay between the germline ends. Germline V gene lookup returns CDR1 WSHSY and CDR2 SAAADI. The CDR3, as DNA: TGCGCCAGCAGTGAGTCGGGAGGCACCCATAGCAATCAGCCCCAGCATTTT. This encodes CASSESGGTHSNQPQHF.

This clonotype was recorded a few times. This chain joins TRBV20-1 and TRBJ2-7; 7 nucleotides align to TRBD2. Germline assignment: CDR1 DFQATT and CDR2 SNEGSKA (reference sequence). The CDR3 consists of 15 residues. With 1 base clipped from V and 0 bases from J, the junction kept 6 bases outside the gene matches. DNA of the CDR3: TGCAGTGCTAGAGGGCGAGCGGGACGCTCCTACGAGCAGTACTTC. Protein sequence: CSARGRAGRSYEQYF.

This chain links TRBV7-9 with TRBJ1-2, with 7 bases identical to TRBD1. The CDR3 sequence is 15 residues long. Germline CDR1 is SEHNR and CDR2 is FQNEAQ (reference sequence). The trim removed 10 bases at V and 8 bases at J, leaving 19 bases unmatched. As DNA, the CDR3 is TGTGCCACGGGAGGGGGCAGCAAAGGCGAGGACGGCTACACCTTC. Encoded protein: CATGGGSKGEDGYTF.

The chain carries TRBV10-3 and TRBJ1-2; tentatively, D is TRBD1 (5 bases). This CDR3 is built from 14 residues. Looked up from germline, CDR1 is ENHRY and CDR2 is SYGVKD. The V end lost 10 bases, the J end lost 0 bases, and 15 bases lay between the germline ends. The CDR3 nucleotides are TGTGCCACAACACAGGAATCAGCTAACTATGGCTACACCTTC. Translation: CATTQESANYGYTF.

This rearrangement joins TRBV10-3 to TRBJ1-2; 10 bases are shared with TRBD1. After removal of 10 bases from V and 4 bases from J, the junction contained 9 bases not matched to a gene. The CDR3 length is 14 residues. CDR1 and CDR2 (germline): ENHRY, SYGVKD. This chain's CDR3 is CATGTGDSLYGYTF. In DNA, the CDR3 is TGTGCCACCGGGACAGGGGATAGCCTCTATGGCTACACCTTC.

This chain joins TRBV5-4 and TRBJ2-5, with D possibly being TRBD2 (6 bases). V was clipped by 6 bases and J by 7 bases, with 16 bases between them. From germline, CDR1 is SGHNT and CDR2 YYREEE (reference sequence). This CDR3 is 13 amino acids long. The DNA of the CDR3 is TGTGCCAGCACCACGGGCGGAGCGGGGACCCAGTACTTC. Translation gives CASTTGGAGTQYF.

This sequence joins TRBV2 and TRBJ1-5; D perhaps matches TRBD1 (5 bases). The CDR3 is 14 amino acids. In germline, CDR1 is SNHLY, CDR2 FYNNEI. With 8 bases removed from V and 3 bases from J, the gap between germline ends came to 14 bases. The CDR3 nucleotides read TGTGCCAGCGTAAACGGGACGGTCAATCAGCCCCAGCATTTT. This codes for CASVNGTVNQPQHF.

The chain recombines TRBV10-3 with TRBJ1-4; TRBD1 matches 12 bases. The CDR3 sequence is 13 residues long. J was trimmed by 7 bases and V by 10 bases; bases with no gene match: 4. Germline V gene lookup returns CDR1 ENHRY and CDR2 SYGVKD. CDR3 DNA: TGTGCCACCGGGACAGGGGGCGGTGAAAAACTGTTTTTT. Protein: CATGTGGGEKLFF.

This clonotype was recorded a few times. V is TRBV14 and J is TRBJ1-5, with D possibly being TRBD1 (6 bases). The CDR3 covers 15 residues. Trimming left V 6 bases short and J 0 bases short, with 12 bases between. Germline V CDR1 and CDR2: SGHDN, FVKESK. Here the CDR3 reads CASSRDRISNQPQHF. For the CDR3, the DNA is TGTGCCAGCAGTCGAGACAGGATTAGCAATCAGCCCCAGCATTTT.

As concerns this clonotype: One end of the junction does not line up with germline, which may come from a read error. The chain combines TRBV19 with TRBJ2-6; 7 bases map to TRBD2. The CDR3 has 16 amino acids. The germline V gene encodes CDR1 LNHDA and CDR2 SQIVND (reference sequence). CDR3 bases: TGTGCCAGTTCCCGGGGGGTATTCTCTGGGGCCAACGTCCCGACTTTC. Protein sequence: CASSRGVFSGANVPTF.

Of note for this clonotype: The conserved phenylalanine or tryptophan normally closing the CDR3 is absent here, so this likely arose from a read error. No DNA is shown, since the ends of the CDR3 on it are uncertain; the CDR3 is the one TCRdb lists. This chain's CDR3 is CASSLDIETAY. The J gene is TRBJ1-4, the V gene TRBV7-2. The CDR3 has 11 amino acids, counting both end residues. Looked up from germline, CDR1 is SGHTA and CDR2 is FQGNSA.

This clonotype has more than one count but fewer than ten. The chain employs TRBV12-3 or TRBV12-4 and TRBJ1-1, with D unresolved. This CDR3 is 13 amino acids long. V lost 7 bases to trimming and J lost 5 bases, with 14 bases between them. The CDR3 sequence: CASTWAGGTEAFF. CDR3 coding DNA: TGTGCCAGCACCTGGGCGGGTGGGACTGAAGCTTTCTTT.

The V gene is TRBV29-1, the J gene TRBJ2-5, with 10 positions matching TRBD2. This CDR3 contains 14 residues. V was clipped by 2 bases and J by 3 bases; unmatched bases: 3. Per germline, CDR1 SQVTM and CDR2 ANQGSEA. The CDR3 is CSVELAGVEETQYF. The CDR3 bases are TGCAGCGTTGAACTAGCGGGAGTCGAAGAGACCCAGTACTTC.

CDR3: CAIMEGTGNGYTF. The DNA for the CDR3 is TGTGCCATCATGGAGGGGACAGGGAATGGCTACACCTTC. This sequence joins TRBV10-3 and TRBJ1-2, with 9 bases lining up with TRBD1. The germline CDR1 and CDR2 sequences are ENHRY and SYGVKD. Losses at the gene ends were 7 bases for V and 6 bases for J; bases not matched to a gene: 6. This CDR3 is built from 13 residues.

This clonotype was observed many times. V is TRBV4-1 and J is TRBJ1-1; D unclear. The CDR3 sequence is 12 residues long. V dropped 1 base and J dropped 7 bases, with 7 bases sitting between them. Germline V lookup: CDR1 MGHRA, CDR2 YSYEKL. The CDR3 DNA reads as TGCGCCAGCAGCCAAGTTGGCAGTGAAGCTTTCTTT. Residues: CASSQVGSEAFF.

The J gene is TRBJ2-2, the V gene TRBV7-8, with D possibly matching TRBD1 (5 bases). Trimming stripped 3 bases from V and 3 bases from J, with 8 bases between. CDR3 length: 14 amino acids. From germline, CDR1 is SGHVS and CDR2 FQNEAQ. The CDR3 nucleotides read TGTGCCAGCAGCTTGCTAGGGGACACCGGGGAGCTGTTTTTT. Residues: CASSLLGDTGELFF.

This clonotype was recorded many times. The V and J genes are TRBV25-1 and TRBJ2-7; 10 positions agree with TRBD2. V was pared by 6 bases and J by 4 bases, with 6 bases of the junction left unmatched. CDR3 length equals 14 residues. From germline, CDR1 is MGHDK and CDR2 SYGVNS. Written as DNA, the CDR3 is TGTGCCAGCAGACCTAGCGGGAGTAGTTACGAGCAGTACTTC. Amino acids: CASRPSGSSYEQYF.

The rearrangement uses TRBV29-1 and TRBJ1-3; no clear D gene. The germline V gene has CDR1 SQVTM and CDR2 ANQGSEA. CDR3 length: 14 amino acids. Trimming took off 4 bases at V and 0 bases at J, with 10 bases between the two ends. The CDR3 DNA is TGCAGCGTTGCTGGGCCCGACTCTGGAAACACCATATATTTT. It is translated as CSVAGPDSGNTIYF.

This clonotype showed up many times. This sequence joins TRBV2 and TRBJ1-2, with 8 bases aligning to TRBD1. Germline V gene sequence: CDR1 SNHLY, CDR2 FYNNEI. The CDR3 is 13 residues long. V was clipped by 5 bases and J by 3 bases; unmatched bases: 2. CDR3 region: CASSLDRDYGYTF. CDR3 sequence (DNA): TGTGCCAGCAGTTTGGACAGGGACTATGGCTACACCTTC.

This clonotype was counted ten times or more. This sequence joins TRBV10-3 and TRBJ1-5; D uncertain. This CDR3 contains 13 residues. Germline CDR1 and CDR2: ENHRY and SYGVKD. With 3 bases removed from V and 7 bases from J, the gap between germline ends came to 10 bases. The chain's CDR3 is CAISDLNNQPQHF. The CDR3 DNA sequence: TGTGCCATCAGTGACCTGAACAACCAGCCCCAGCATTTT.

The CDR3 spells CASSLGTVQYF. The CDR3 nucleotides are TGTGCCAGCAGTTTAGGGACAGTGCAGTACTTC. The chain is built from TRBV12-3 or TRBV12-4 and TRBJ2-7; a possible D gene is TRBD1 (6 bases). This CDR3 spans 11 amino acids. V was trimmed by 1 base and J by 9 bases, leaving 7 bases between them.

This clonotype has a handful of counts. The V gene is TRBV12-3 or TRBV12-4, the J gene TRBJ1-1; D gene unclear. The CDR3 spans 14 residues. The V and J ends lost 7 bases and 5 bases respectively, with 17 bases between them. The CDR3 is CASTLLGRGTEAFF. Here the CDR3 DNA reads TGTGCCAGCACCCTCCTGGGCAGAGGGACTGAAGCTTTCTTT.

This clonotype was counted many times. The chain joins TRBV10-2 to TRBJ2-7; either TRBD1 or TRBD2 may fit D (5 bases each). V lost 3 bases, J lost 3 bases, and 24 bases lay in between. Germline assignment: CDR1 WSHSY and CDR2 SAAADI. This CDR3 comprises 18 residues. The CDR3 spells CASSDLTFGTGLFYEQYF. The CDR3 nucleotides read TGCGCCAGCAGTGACCTGACCTTCGGGACGGGGCTATTCTACGAGCAGTACTTC.